This T cell receptor beta chain emerged from a study of read filtering for tumor transcriptome and immune sequencing. Study-wide results and limits: The CD138-negative fraction was mixed bone marrow immune cells, not pure T cells.

Molecular barcoded adaptors covering alpha/delta and beta/gamma chains were used on 400 to 450 ng RNA. TCRdb used MiXCR to reprocess the reads, holding one entry per CDR3 protein. The data contain under 150,000 distinct CDR3 sequences, approximately 13% of them singletons. V was pared by 7 bases and J by 7 bases, with 13 bases of the junction left unmatched. Looked up from germline, CDR1 is SQVTM and CDR2 is ANQGSEA. The CDR3 is made up of 15 amino acids. This clonotype was seen repeatedly, ten times or more. The antigen remains unidentified. This TCR was sampled from a donor at least 40 years old with multiple myeloma. The V and J genes are TRBV29-1 and TRBJ2-2; 9 bases line up with TRBD2. The specimen sequenced was a population of CD138-negative cells sorted from bone marrow. CDR3 DNA sequence: TGCAGCGCCGAAAGAGCGGGAGGCCGAGGCGGGGAGCTGTTTTTT. Translation: CSAERAGGRGGELFF.